The 3 T cell receptor beta chains in this list originate from one sample, sequenced in a study of blood T cell repertoires in COVID-19 (TCRdb year 2020). Libraries were prepared through the immunoSEQ multiplex PCR assay. The source is immuneACCESS, and TCRdb retained only in-frame sequences with V and J called. Part of the clones is not carried over; for the studies checked, unresolved V genes explain less than half of this, and the remainder is unexplained. The sample has over 100,000 clones on record, around 88% of them singletons. 15% to 20% of the sample is taken by the ten largest. Sample: peripheral blood. Receptors originate from a human donor with acute or convalescent COVID-19. The donor label of this sample is uncertain.

The chain joins TRBV4-1 to TRBJ1-1; D remains unclear. V was clipped by 2 bases and J by 2 bases, with 12 bases between them. Germline CDR1 MGHRA, CDR2 YSYEKL. The CDR3 extends over 15 amino acids. Written as DNA, the CDR3 is TGCGCCAGCAGCCAATTTCAAGGGAGTAACACTGAAGCTTTCTTT. Residues: CASSQFQGSNTEAFF.

Only one count was recorded for this clone. The genes are TRBV19 and TRBJ1-1; 9 bases match TRBD1. CDR1 LNHDA and CDR2 SQIVND come from the germline V gene (reference sequence). This CDR3 contains 12 residues. With V trimmed by 7 bases and J by 5 bases, 2 bases remained unmatched. CDR3 DNA sequence: TGTGCCAGTAACAGGGGGCGGACTGAAGCTTTCTTT. It specifies CASNRGRTEAFF.

This clone was seen only a few times. The rearrangement joins TRBV27 to TRBJ1-2; tentatively, D is TRBD1 (5 bases). In germline, CDR1 is MNHEY, CDR2 SMNVEV (reference sequence). The V and J ends lost 5 bases and 4 bases respectively, with 17 bases between them. CDR3 length: 15 residues. This chain's CDR3 is CASSRGGVPSYGYTF. The CDR3 coding sequence is TGTGCCAGCAGTCGCGGGGGAGTGCCCAGCTATGGCTACACCTTC.